This T cell receptor beta chain was captured in a study of blood T cell repertoires in COVID-19. At the level of the study: COVID-19 samples, acute and convalescent, were from the United States, Italy and Spain. PBMCs, B-cell-depleted T cells, or T cells were the source of the cDNA or gDNA that made up the material.

Per the original data handling: The authors estimated nucleated cell counts from reference gene primer amplification. Libraries were prepared by immunoSEQ multiplex PCR; TCRdb keeps only in-frame clonotypes and omits some of them. Clone size and the V and J calls come from that table; the DNA yielded D and trimming. The sample contains roughly 250,000 clones, about nine tenths of which appear only once. CDR3 length: 15 amino acids. With 3 bases clipped from V and 6 bases from J, the junction kept 6 bases outside the gene matches. From germline, CDR1 is LGHNA and CDR2 YNFKEQ. Participants' own reports of clinical history determined their cohort assignment.

Material: PBMCs or T cells enriched from blood (not recorded which). This sequence joins TRBV4-2 and TRBJ2-7; 12 bases match TRBD1. The sequence derives from a woman aged 25 to 45 with acute COVID-19. CDR3 sequence (DNA): TGTGCCAGCAGCCAGCCGGGACAGGGGGCTTCCGAGCAGTACTTC. It encodes CASSQPGQGASEQYF.